This passage covers 23 T cell receptor beta chains from one sample sequenced in a study of shared clonotypes between healthy human individuals. Produced via immunoSEQ multiplex PCR; TCRdb's table is partial and in-frame only. The sample holds about 1.4 million clones; roughly 96% are singletons and the top ten take about 1.2%. Material: naive CD4+ T cells sorted from blood. Described subset: CD45RA+ positively selected. The receptors stem from a man younger than 45 in good health.

This chain joins TRBV10-3 and TRBJ2-5; 8 nucleotides line up with TRBD2. CDR1 is ENHRY, CDR2 SYGVKD, per germline. This CDR3 contains 13 residues. V was pared by 8 bases and J by 4 bases, with 6 bases of the junction left unmatched. In DNA form, the CDR3 reads TGTGCCATCCAGGGACTAGTAGGAGAGACCCAGTACTTC. This encodes CAIQGLVGETQYF.

The genes are TRBV4-1 and TRBJ1-1; D remains unclear. The CDR3 extends over 15 amino acids. The V gene lost 4 bases and the J gene lost 6 bases, with 18 bases spanning the gap. Germline V gives CDR1 MGHRA, CDR2 YSYEKL. The CDR3 DNA is TGCGCCAGCAGCCTCAACGCGGATGGGTTTCCTGAAGCTTTCTTT. Its translation: CASSLNADGFPEAFF.

V usage is TRBV15 and J usage is TRBJ2-3; TRBD2 matches 8 bases. This CDR3 contains 16 residues. Germline loops: CDR1 LNHNV, CDR2 YYDKDF (reference sequence). The junction had 7 bases not matched to a gene; V was cut back by 1 base and J by 4 bases. The CDR3 loop reads CATSRVGGRIADTQYF. Written as DNA, the CDR3 is TGTGCCACCAGCAGAGTAGGCGGGAGGATCGCAGATACGCAGTATTTT.

This clone has just a few counts. This chain joins TRBV20-1 and TRBJ1-2, with unresolved D. CDR1 is DFQATT, CDR2 SNEGSKA, per germline (reference sequence). V was pared by 6 bases and J by 8 bases, with 13 bases between. This CDR3 spans 11 amino acids. The CDR3 coding sequence is TGCAGTGCCCAAGGCGGTGGGGGCTACACCTTC. Its protein is CSAQGGGGYTF.

The chain couples TRBV7-9 to TRBJ2-5; tentative D call: TRBD2 (6 bases). Germline V gene sequence: CDR1 SEHNR, CDR2 FQNEAQ (reference sequence). Trimming cost V 1 base and J 7 bases, with 16 bases left between them. This CDR3 is built from 15 residues. The chain's CDR3 is CASSLGSGARGTQYF. In DNA, the CDR3 is TGTGCCAGCAGCTTAGGTAGCGGAGCCCGAGGGACCCAGTACTTC.

As for this clone: This is likely a read error, given that the CDR3 carries no conserved phenylalanine or tryptophan at its end. The chain has TRBV30 and TRBJ2-7, with TRBD1 matching 9 bases. Germline CDR1 and CDR2: GTSNPN and SVGIG (reference sequence). The V gene end was trimmed by 0 bases and the J gene end by 3 bases; junction bases not matched to a gene: 3. The CDR3 consists of 14 residues. CDR3 in amino acids: CAWSVGTGNYEQYL. CDR3 DNA sequence: TGTGCCTGGAGTGTAGGGACAGGGAACTACGAGCAGTACCTC.

About this clone itself: Other DNA sequences within the sample encode an identical CDR3. The chain has TRBV18 and TRBJ2-5; no clear D gene. The V end lost 3 bases, the J end lost 3 bases, and 5 bases lay between the germline ends. Germline CDR1 and CDR2: KGHSH and LQKENI. The length of the CDR3 is 12 residues. The CDR3 region has the DNA TGTGCCAGCTCACCGTTAAAAGAGACCCAGTACTTC. Residues: CASSPLKETQYF.

This clone was counted a few times. The rearrangement uses TRBV6-5 and TRBJ1-2, with 7 bases matching TRBD1. Germline CDR1 and CDR2: MNHEY and SVGAGI. The CDR3 contains 14 residues. The junction had 5 bases not matched to a gene; V was cut back by 5 bases and J by 2 bases. The CDR3 here is CASSATGPNYGYTF. CDR3 nucleotide sequence: TGTGCCAGCAGTGCGACAGGGCCCAACTATGGCTACACCTTC.

The chain uses TRBV5-1 and TRBJ2-3; maybe TRBD1 (6 bases). Deletions cut 6 bases from V and 2 bases from J, with 10 bases between. Germline V gives CDR1 SGHRS, CDR2 YFSETQ. The CDR3 sequence is 13 residues long. The CDR3: CASTRDNTDTQYF. CDR3 sequence (DNA): TGCGCCAGCACTCGGGACAACACAGATACGCAGTATTTT.

This clone has only one observation. The chain links TRBV7-2 to TRBJ2-2, with D possibly matching TRBD1 (6 bases). CDR3 length: 12 residues. Trimming pared 8 bases from V and 13 bases from J, leaving 17 bases between. Germline CDR1 and CDR2: SGHTA and FQGNSA. The CDR3 sequence: CASGREQGGLFF. The CDR3, as DNA: TGTGCCAGCGGAAGGGAACAGGGTGGGCTGTTTTTT.

V and J are TRBV21-1 and TRBJ2-3; TRBD1, the table's D call, was not compared with the DNA. TRBV21-1 is classified as a pseudogene. This CDR3 comprises 16 residues. The DNA for the CDR3 is TGTGCCAGCAGCAAAGGACAGGAAGCCAGCACAGATACGCAGTATTTT. It encodes CASSKGQEASTDTQYF.

The chain uses TRBV9 and TRBJ2-7, with D maybe TRBD2 (5 bases). This CDR3 region has 16 residues. V gave up 0 bases and J gave up 0 bases, with 13 bases separating them. CDR1 is SGDLS and CDR2 is YYNGEE in the germline V gene. CDR3 loop: CASSVGPAVISYEQYF. The CDR3 DNA reads TGTGCCAGCAGCGTAGGACCAGCGGTTATCTCCTACGAGCAGTACTTC.

The V and J genes are TRBV7-6 and TRBJ2-1; 13 bases align to TRBD2. This CDR3 is 16 amino acids long. CDR1 and CDR2 from the germline V gene are SGHVS and FNYEAQ. The ends lost 6 bases at V and 2 bases at J; junction bases unmatched: 4. As DNA, the CDR3 is TGTGCCAGCAGACCACTAGCGGGAGGGCCCTACAATGAGCAGTTCTTC. This gives the protein CASRPLAGGPYNEQFF.

This chain uses TRBV11-2 with TRBJ2-7, with a possible D match to TRBD2 (5 bases). This CDR3 has 16 residues. Germline lookup yields CDR1 SGHAT and CDR2 FQNNGV. V dropped 3 bases and J dropped 1 base, with 16 bases sitting between them. CDR3 in DNA: TGTGCCAGCAGCTTTTCCCTAGCATCCTCTTCCTACGAGCAGTACTTC. This translates into CASSFSLASSSYEQYF.

CDR3 sequence reads: CASSPRSIYEQYF. For the CDR3, the DNA is TGTGCCAGCAGCCCCAGGAGTATCTACGAGCAGTACTTC. The chain combines TRBV6-5 with TRBJ2-7; D not resolved. The CDR3 consists of 13 residues. V was shortened by 6 bases and J by 3 bases, with 12 bases between the two germline ends. The V gene's germline CDR1 is MNHEY and CDR2 SVGAGI.

This chain connects TRBV5-1 to TRBJ1-1; D may be TRBD1 (6 bases). V shed 3 bases and J shed 2 bases, with 14 bases lying between them. In germline, CDR1 is SGHRS, CDR2 YFSETQ. The length of the CDR3 is 15 residues. CDR3: CASSWGLVPNTEAFF. The CDR3 nucleotides are TGCGCCAGCAGCTGGGGGCTTGTCCCAAACACTGAAGCTTTCTTT.

Note on this clone: Mismatch with germline at one junction end may stem from a read error. The rearrangement joins TRBV10-2 to TRBJ2-1; D might be TRBD1 or TRBD2, each matching 5 bases. The germline V gene has CDR1 WSHSY and CDR2 SAAADI. The CDR3 consists of 9 residues. The CDR3 loop reads CASSEWGIF. The CDR3, as DNA: TGCGCCAGCAGTGAGTGGGGGATCTTC.

V usage is TRBV19 and J usage is TRBJ1-3; unclear D gene. This CDR3 has 14 amino acids. Trimming took off 4 bases at V and 0 bases at J, with 7 bases between the two ends. CDR1 and CDR2 (germline): LNHDA, SQIVND (reference sequence). The CDR3 reads CASSTIDSGNTIYF. In nucleotides, the CDR3 is TGTGCCAGTAGTACAATAGACTCTGGAAACACCATATATTTT.

The chain has TRBV28 and TRBJ1-5, with D unresolved. V shed 8 bases and J shed 0 bases, with 14 bases lying between them. The V gene's germline CDR1 is MDHEN and CDR2 SYDVKM. CDR3 length: 15 residues. The CDR3 region has the DNA TGTGCCAGCCTAAGAACGGCTGTTAGCAATCAGCCCCAGCATTTT. Protein product: CASLRTAVSNQPQHF.

V is TRBV18 and J is TRBJ2-1, with 7 positions matching TRBD1. The CDR3 has 18 amino acids. CDR1 and CDR2 from the germline V gene are KGHSH and LQKENI. J gave up 8 bases and V 3 bases, and 19 bases lay outside the gene matches. The CDR3 loop reads CASSPPPSGGQNPYEQFF. As DNA, the CDR3 is TGTGCCAGCTCACCCCCCCCGTCAGGGGGTCAGAATCCCTATGAGCAGTTCTTC.

The gene calls are TRBV4-3 and TRBJ2-7; 7 positions agree with TRBD2. The CDR3 totals 15 residues. Germline V CDR1 and CDR2: LGHNA, YSLEER. J was trimmed by 2 bases and V by 0 bases; bases with no gene match: 4. CDR3 coding DNA: TGCGCCAGCAGCCAAGAGGCTCGGGGGGCCTACGAGCAGTACTTC. Translated: CASSQEARGAYEQYF.

The chain couples TRBV7-2 to TRBJ1-5; perhaps TRBD1 as D (6 bases). The germline V gene encodes CDR1 SGHTA and CDR2 FQGNSA. Trimming shortened V by 1 base and J by 3 bases, and 7 bases separated the two germline ends. The CDR3 is 14 amino acids. CDR3 nucleotides: TGTGCCAGCAGCTTAGACAGGGACAATCAGCCCCAGCATTTT. Translated: CASSLDRDNQPQHF.

The chain combines TRBV6-5 with TRBJ2-7; 11 bases are shared with TRBD1. V lost 5 bases and J lost 4; bases outside the gene matches: 7. Germline assignment: CDR1 MNHEY and CDR2 SVGAGI. The CDR3 consists of 15 residues. CDR3 coding DNA: TGTGCCAGCAGTCCAGGGACAGGGGGTTTATACGAGCAGTACTTC. Protein sequence: CASSPGTGGLYEQYF.